The 21 T cell receptor beta chains given below trace back to one sample, sequenced in a study of early T cells in non-severe SARS-CoV-2 infection. TCRdb independently ran MiXCR on the 5' RACE reads; one entry per CDR3 protein. This sample has about 77,000 distinct CDR3 sequences, with more than 10% found just once. The starting material was whole blood, obtained at baseline. The receptors here all came from an adult who was a healthcare worker with PCR-confirmed SARS-CoV-2 infection or an uninfected control (not recorded which). The donor label of this sample is uncertain.

The chain is built from TRBV18 and TRBJ2-7; 12 bases agree with TRBD2. The CDR3 is 15 amino acids. Looked up from germline, CDR1 is KGHSH and CDR2 is LQKENI. The V gene end was trimmed by 6 bases and the J gene end by 3 bases; junction bases not matched to a gene: 6. CDR3: CASSPRTSGDYEQYF. For the CDR3, the DNA is TGTGCCAGCTCCCCTAGGACTAGCGGGGACTACGAGCAGTACTTC.

The chain links TRBV2 to TRBJ2-5, with 7 nucleotides matching TRBD2. CDR1 and CDR2 from the germline V gene are SNHLY and FYNNEI. The CDR3 runs to 14 residues. Trimming removed 8 bases from V and 5 bases from J; junction bases left unmatched: 11. As DNA, the CDR3 is TGTGCCAGCGGGGGGGATTCTCCGCGGGAGACCCAGTACTTC. As protein: CASGGDSPRETQYF.

The CDR3 spells CSASRRTGDAYNEQFF. CDR3 bases: TGCAGTGCTTCCCGTAGAACAGGGGACGCGTACAATGAGCAGTTCTTC. The chain is built from TRBV20-1 and TRBJ2-1, with 7 bases aligning to TRBD1. CDR1 is DFQATT, CDR2 SNEGSKA, per germline (reference sequence). The CDR3 sequence is 16 residues long. Unmatched junction bases numbered 14, after V lost 5 bases and J lost 4 bases.

This chain connects TRBV7-3 to TRBJ1-1; a weak D match, TRBD1 (5 bases). Per the germline V gene, CDR1 is SGHTA and CDR2 is FQGTGA. The CDR3 has 12 amino acids. The germline V and J ends were trimmed by 2 bases and 12 bases, with 13 bases remaining between them. As DNA, the CDR3 is TGTGCCAGCAGCTTAGCTGAGGGGACGACTTTCTTT. Its protein product is CASSLAEGTTFF.

The chain links TRBV9 to TRBJ2-5; 11 bases align to TRBD2. The junction had 3 bases not matched to a gene; V was cut back by 4 bases and J by 1 base. The CDR3 contains 15 residues. Germline assignment: CDR1 SGDLS and CDR2 YYNGEE. Written as DNA, the CDR3 is TGTGCCAGCAGCCACGGGACTAGCGGCCAAGAGACCCAGTACTTC. It encodes CASSHGTSGQETQYF.

V gene TRBV28 combines with J gene TRBJ2-7; D possibly corresponds to TRBD2 (6 bases). Germline V gene data show CDR1 as MDHEN and CDR2 as SYDVKM. The CDR3 runs 14 residues. V lost 5 bases, J lost 0 bases, and 11 bases lay in between. The CDR3 DNA follows: TGTGCCAGCAGTCCTTCGGGACTCTCCTACGAGCAGTACTTC. This codes for CASSPSGLSYEQYF.

This clonotype was counted only a few times. This sequence joins TRBV6-1 and TRBJ2-4; 7 bases line up with TRBD2. In germline, CDR1 is MNHNS, CDR2 SASEGT. The CDR3 is 14 amino acids. Germline trimming cut 0 bases from V and 7 bases from J; bases unmatched to any gene: 3. The CDR3, as DNA: TGTGCCAGCAGTGAAGCTGGGGGGGTGAACATTCAGTACTTC. Translated, it gives CASSEAGGVNIQYF.

The chain couples TRBV20-1 to TRBJ2-7, with 8 bases fitting TRBD1. The CDR3 contains 13 residues. Germline CDR1 is DFQATT and CDR2 is SNEGSKA (reference sequence). J gave up 4 bases and V 3 bases, and 5 bases lay outside the gene matches. In nucleotides, the CDR3 is TGCAGTGCTAGCAGGACAGGGAGGTACGAGCAGTACTTC. Its protein product is CSASRTGRYEQYF.

Worth noting for this clonotype: At one boundary the junction diverges from the germline segment, which might be a read error. This chain connects TRBV3-1 to TRBJ2-7; D not resolved. This CDR3 contains 13 residues. Germline-derived CDR1 and CDR2 are LGHDT and YNNKEL (reference sequence). This CDR3 is CASSQSRSSEQYF. In DNA, the CDR3 is TGTGCCAGCAGCCAAAGCCGCTCCTCCGAGCAGTACTTC.

This clonotype was detected a few times. V usage is TRBV10-3 and J usage is TRBJ2-7; no definite D call. Between the trimmed V and J ends, which lost 3 bases and 0 bases, there was a span of 6 bases. This CDR3 is 13 amino acids long. Germline CDR1 reads ENHRY; CDR2 reads SYGVKD. The CDR3, as DNA: TGTGCCATCAGTGACCGTATCTCCTACGAGCAGTACTTC. It yields the protein CAISDRISYEQYF.

Details on this clonotype: Sequence at one end of the junction differs from germline and may be a read error. The chain employs TRBV7-6 and TRBJ1-4; D perhaps matches TRBD1 (5 bases). The CDR3 spans 17 residues. CDR1 is SGHVS, CDR2 FNYEAQ, per germline. Written as DNA, the CDR3 is TGTGCCAGCAGTCAATCAGGGACGGCTGGCTTTAATGAAAAACTGTTTTTC. Translating it yields CASSQSGTAGFNEKLFF.

This clonotype was seen a handful of times. The rearrangement links TRBV7-8 to TRBJ2-3; 9 nucleotides agree with TRBD2. The CDR3 spans 15 residues. V lost 5 bases to trimming and J lost 2 bases; unmatched junction nucleotides: 5. Germline values: CDR1 SGHVS, CDR2 FQNEAQ. CDR3 sequence: CASSLSGSYTDTQYF. CDR3 sequence (DNA): TGTGCCAGCAGCCTTAGCGGGAGCTACACAGATACGCAGTATTTT.

V is TRBV25-1 and J is TRBJ1-4; the D gene is possibly TRBD1 (5 bases). V was trimmed by 6 bases and J by 8 bases, leaving 10 bases between them. The germline V gene encodes CDR1 MGHDK and CDR2 SYGVNS. This CDR3 is built from 12 residues. The CDR3 spells CASRETAEKLFF. The CDR3 DNA is TGTGCCAGCAGAGAGACAGCGGAAAAACTGTTTTTT. Filled out from reference TRBV25-1 and TRBJ1-4, the complete variable domain reads EADIYQTPRYLVIGTGKKITLECSQTMGHDKMYWYQQDPGMELHLIHYSYGVNSTEKGDLSSESTVSRIRTEHFPLTLESARPSHTSQYLCASRETAEKLFFGSGTQLSVL.

This clonotype was seen a few times. This CDR3 is CASSVVPSTDTQYF. The CDR3 nucleotides read TGTGCCAGCAGCGTAGTTCCTAGCACAGATACGCAGTATTTT. V is TRBV9 and J is TRBJ2-3; D is undetermined. Germline values: CDR1 SGDLS, CDR2 YYNGEE. This CDR3 is built from 14 residues. V shed 0 bases and J shed 0 bases, with 5 bases lying between them.

The V call is TRBV9, the J call TRBJ2-1; TRBD1 matches 7 bases. Germline V gene lookup returns CDR1 SGDLS and CDR2 YYNGEE. There are 16 residues in the CDR3. V lost 3 bases and J lost 9; bases outside the gene matches: 15. The CDR3 region is CASSGLTGQVVGEQFF. In nucleotides, the CDR3 is TGTGCCAGCAGCGGATTGACAGGGCAGGTGGTGGGTGAGCAGTTCTTC.

This clonotype was observed a handful of times. V and J are TRBV6-5 and TRBJ2-1; 9 bases fit TRBD1. J was trimmed by 3 bases and V by 6 bases; bases with no gene match: 6. Looked up from germline, CDR1 is MNHEY and CDR2 is SVGAGI. This CDR3 contains 15 residues. As DNA, the CDR3 is TGTGCCAGCAGGCCCGGGACAGGGCTCTACAATGAGCAGTTCTTC. This codes for CASRPGTGLYNEQFF.

This clonotype has more than one count but fewer than ten. The J gene is TRBJ2-2, the V gene TRBV4-2; 8 bases line up with TRBD1. This CDR3 is built from 13 residues. V shed 4 bases, J shed 6 bases, and the junction held 1 base outside the gene matches. The V gene's germline CDR1 is LGHNA and CDR2 YNFKEQ. DNA for the CDR3: TGTGCCAGCAGCCCGACAGGGGCCGGGGAGCTGTTTTTT. The encoded protein is CASSPTGAGELFF.

V and J are TRBV7-6 and TRBJ1-1, with TRBD1 matching over 7 bases. Trimming took 5 bases from V and 2 from J; bases not matched to a gene: 8. The CDR3 loop spans 15 amino acids. The germline V gene encodes CDR1 SGHVS and CDR2 FNYEAQ. CDR3 bases: TGTGCCAGCAGCCCCAGGACAGGCCTTAACACTGAAGCTTTCTTT. Translated, it gives CASSPRTGLNTEAFF.

The chain employs TRBV7-3 and TRBJ2-1; D is unresolved. The germline CDR1 and CDR2 sequences are SGHTA and FQGTGA. Trimming cost V 1 base and J 6 bases, with 10 bases left between them. CDR3 length equals 14 residues. The CDR3 bases are TGTGCCAGCAGCTTAATAGGGATGGCCAATGAGCAGTTCTTC. The encoded protein is CASSLIGMANEQFF.

There are a few counts of this clonotype. The chain links TRBV6-1 to TRBJ2-7; D remains unclear. Trimming removed 5 bases at V and 0 bases at J, with 14 bases between. Germline V CDR1 and CDR2: MNHNS, SASEGT. This CDR3 region has 15 residues. Here the CDR3 reads CASSISDGRSYEQYF. The CDR3 region has the DNA TGTGCCAGCAGTATTTCGGACGGACGCTCCTACGAGCAGTACTTC.

The CDR3 nucleotides are TGTGCCAGCAGACCGGGACAGGGGTTTGGGAACACTGAAGCTTTCTTT. Protein product: CASRPGQGFGNTEAFF. V is TRBV2 and J is TRBJ1-1, with 10 bases fitting TRBD1. Germline V gives CDR1 SNHLY, CDR2 FYNNEI. There are 16 residues in the CDR3. The junction had 8 bases not matched to a gene; V was cut back by 6 bases and J by 1 base.